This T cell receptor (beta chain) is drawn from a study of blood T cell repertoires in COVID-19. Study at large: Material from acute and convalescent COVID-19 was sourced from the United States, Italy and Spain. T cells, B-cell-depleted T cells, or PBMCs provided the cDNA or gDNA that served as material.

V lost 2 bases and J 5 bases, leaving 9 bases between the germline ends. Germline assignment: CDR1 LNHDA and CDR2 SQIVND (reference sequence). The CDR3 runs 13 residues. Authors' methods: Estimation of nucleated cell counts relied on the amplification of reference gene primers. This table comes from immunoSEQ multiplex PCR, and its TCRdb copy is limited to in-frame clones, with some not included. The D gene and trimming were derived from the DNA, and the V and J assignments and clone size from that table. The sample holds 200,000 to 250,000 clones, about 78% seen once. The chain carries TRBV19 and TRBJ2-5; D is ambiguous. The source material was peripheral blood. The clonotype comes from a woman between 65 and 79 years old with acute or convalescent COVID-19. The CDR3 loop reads CASSISVHETQYF. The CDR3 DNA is TGTGCCAGTAGTATAAGCGTGCACGAGACCCAGTACTTC.